This T cell receptor (beta chain) was sequenced for a study of cytomegalovirus exposure and HLA in healthy donors. Study-wide results and caveats: Cytomegalovirus association was assigned to over 150 TCR beta chains. First-cohort TCR clusters were later found to tend to co-occur in the 120 or so validation repertoires. As was reported, the classifier diagnosed cytomegalovirus status with high specificity and sensitivity.

Germline CDR1 and CDR2: SGHNT and YYREEE (reference sequence). This CDR3 comprises 13 residues. After removal of 3 bases from V and 4 bases from J, the junction contained 4 bases not matched to a gene. The study drew the donors from its approximately 110-subject validation cohort, separate from the roughly 670-subject first cohort. In regard to this clone: Its specificity is not known. Other DNA sequences in this specimen translate into the identical CDR3.

The repertoire was sequenced with immunoSEQ multiplex PCR; TCRdb's copy has only in-frame clones and lacks some. The table shows 55,000 to 70,000 clones, with about 92% occurring only once. The V call is TRBV5-4, the J call TRBJ2-7, with 7 bases matching TRBD1. This TCR was sampled from a man in his late teens or twenties in good health and CMV-seropositive. Material for sequencing was PBMCs. The CDR3 spells CASSSGTEYEQYF. The CDR3 nucleotides are TGTGCCAGCAGCTCCGGGACAGAGTACGAGCAGTACTTC.